This TCR beta chain comes out of a study of neurological immune-mediated disorders. TCRdb re-called the 5' RACE reads with MiXCR, one entry per CDR3 protein. The sample has about 90,000 distinct CDR3 sequences, roughly 13% seen once. This clonotype was counted ten times or more. Indicated time point: longitudinal time-point 2. This TCR was sampled from a female donor with HTLV-1-associated myelopathy (HAM/TSP). Sequences were obtained from PBMCs.

In DNA, the CDR3 is TGTGCCAGCAGCCAAGACGCCCCGACTAGAGGGGCGGACATTCAGTACTTC. As protein: CASSQDAPTRGADIQYF. This chain links TRBV3-1 with TRBJ2-4, with D perhaps TRBD2 (6 bases). Trimming stripped 0 bases from V and 8 bases from J, with 20 bases between. CDR3 length: 17 amino acids. Germline V gives CDR1 LGHDT, CDR2 YNNKEL (reference sequence).